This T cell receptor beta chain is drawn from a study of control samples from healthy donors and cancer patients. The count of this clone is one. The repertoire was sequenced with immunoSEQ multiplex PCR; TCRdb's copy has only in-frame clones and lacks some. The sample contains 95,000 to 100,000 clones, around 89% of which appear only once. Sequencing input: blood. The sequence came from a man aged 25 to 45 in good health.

The CDR3: CATSDSGRGNQPQHF. The CDR3 bases are TGTGCCACCAGTGATTCGGGGAGGGGCAATCAGCCCCAGCATTTT. The V gene is TRBV24-1, the J gene TRBJ1-5; D not certain. Trimming cost V 2 bases and J 2 bases, with 9 bases left between them. Germline V gene lookup returns CDR1 KGHDR and CDR2 SFDVKD. The CDR3 is 15 residues long.